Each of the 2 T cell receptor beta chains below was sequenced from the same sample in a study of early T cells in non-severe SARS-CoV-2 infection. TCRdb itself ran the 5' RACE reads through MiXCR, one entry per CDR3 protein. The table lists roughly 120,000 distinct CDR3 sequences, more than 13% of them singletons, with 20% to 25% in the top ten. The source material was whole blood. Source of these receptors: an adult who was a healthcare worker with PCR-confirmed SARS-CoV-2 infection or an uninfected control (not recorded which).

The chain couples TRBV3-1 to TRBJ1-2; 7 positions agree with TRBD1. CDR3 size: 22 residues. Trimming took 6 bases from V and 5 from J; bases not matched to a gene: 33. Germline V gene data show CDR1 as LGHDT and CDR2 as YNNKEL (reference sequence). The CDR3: CASRPSNIETVSRGQLGYGYTF. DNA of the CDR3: TGTGCCAGCAGACCTTCAAACATCGAGACCGTATCAAGGGGACAGTTGGGGTATGGCTACACCTTC.

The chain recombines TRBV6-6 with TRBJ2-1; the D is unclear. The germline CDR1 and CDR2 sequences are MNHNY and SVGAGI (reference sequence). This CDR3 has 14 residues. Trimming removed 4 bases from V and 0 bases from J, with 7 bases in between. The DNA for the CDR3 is TGTGCCAGCAGTTCGACAAGCTCCTACAATGAGCAGTTCTTC. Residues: CASSSTSSYNEQFF.